The clone carrying this T cell receptor (beta chain) was seen just once. In germline, CDR1 is SGHAT, CDR2 FQNNGV. The CDR3 is 16 amino acids. V dropped 6 bases and J dropped 1; count of bases not matched to a gene: 10. After constant-region reverse-primer amplification, full-length variable regions underwent semi-nested PCR with Nested Universal Primer A. TCRdb re-called the 5' RACE reads with MiXCR, one entry per CDR3 protein. Found here are some 6,300 distinct CDR3 sequences, 50% of them singletons; the top ten hold roughly 3.1%. The sequenced sample was naive CD4+ T cells sorted from a lymph node. Described subset: naive CD4+ T cells, CD4+CD45RA+CD25-. The source is a female donor with breast cancer. The rearrangement uses TRBV11-2 and TRBJ2-3; TRBD1 aligns across 7 bases. The DNA for the CDR3 is TGTGCCAGCAGACAACAGGGGACACAGGGCACAGATACGCAGTATTTT. This gives the protein CASRQQGTQGTDTQYF. Variable domain in full (rest from reference TRBV11-2 and TRBJ2-3): EAGVAQSPRYKIIEKRQSVAFWCNPISGHATLYWYQQILGQGPKLLIQFQNNGVVDDSQLPKDRFSAERLKGVDSTLKIQPAKLEDSAVYLCASRQQGTQGTDTQYFGPGTRLTVL.